This TCR beta chain derives from a study of cytomegalovirus exposure and HLA in healthy donors. General study findings and limits: In a later analysis, a missense DCLRE1C variant was linked to TCR beta V- and J-gene trimming. Because they were indistinguishable, some V segments, including TRBV6-2 and TRBV6-3, were excluded.

The PCR employed 60 Vbeta primers together with 13 Jbeta primers. The data were produced by immunoSEQ multiplex PCR, yet TCRdb's version contains in-frame clones alone and is incomplete. This repertoire shows fewer than 200,000 clones, about three quarters found once; its top ten account for over 2.5%. On this clone itself: Its antigen is not identified.

Nominal health characterized the donors when sampled, though unrecorded immune exposures were likely. Germline V CDR1 and CDR2: LNHNV, YYDKDF (reference sequence). V was clipped by 10 bases and J by 0 bases, with 15 bases between them. The CDR3 consists of 14 residues. The chain joins TRBV15 to TRBJ1-1; maybe TRBD1 (6 bases). The clonotype originates from a female donor in good health and CMV-seronegative. Sequences were obtained from PBMCs. DNA of the CDR3: TGTGCCATCTCCCCTGGGGGCATGAACACTGAAGCTTTCTTT. Translated: CAISPGGMNTEAFF.